The source of this T cell receptor (beta chain) is a study of T cells in Graves' hyperthyroidism and ophthalmopathy. The TCR beta CDR3 regions underwent amplification using RNA transcripts as the source. RT-PCR in the first round (using the HTBI primer set) targeted the TCR CDR3. A single record per CDR3 protein comes from TCRdb applying MiXCR to the multiplex PCR reads. The sample consists of around 420,000 distinct CDR3 sequences, roughly 15% of them appearing once. Looked up from germline, CDR1 is GTSNPN and CDR2 is SVGIG (reference sequence). This CDR3 contains 17 residues. V lost 2 bases to trimming and J lost 3 bases; unmatched junction nucleotides: 13. This clonotype came up many times.

Input material: blood. This TCR was recovered from a woman between 18 and 29 years old with Graves' hyperthyroidism. V is TRBV30 and J is TRBJ1-5; TRBD1 matches at 7 bases. CDR3 protein: CAWSKNVDRAFNQPQHF. The DNA of the CDR3 is TGTGCCTGGAGTAAGAATGTAGACAGGGCCTTCAATCAGCCCCAGCATTTT.